This record looks at one T cell receptor (beta chain) sequence and its context. Its recognized antigen is unknown. Base qualities are not at hand, and no much larger clone is one base apart. The treatment or condition label here, explained by the study, means: about 20 received Ad26.COV2.S at low or high dose, single or two shots; a few received placebo; per-sample allocation not given. Repertoires of vaccine and placebo recipients were sequenced from samples taken on day 63 after the first injection. Between 29 July and 7 August 2020, Cohort 1b enrolled about 27 adults aged 18-55 years at one site in Boston, USA. Ad26.COV2.S was a replication-incompetent adenovirus type 26 vector that expressed a prefusion-stabilized SARS-CoV-2 spike protein derived from the original Wuhan strain. The data are from a study of Ad26.COV2.S vaccination and SARS-CoV-2 variants (dated by TCRdb to the early 2020s). With respect to the entire study: Vaccine-arm donors came from COV1001, a multicentre, randomized, double-blind, placebo-controlled phase I-IIa trial of Ad26.COV2.S in healthy adults. Dosing of Ad26.COV2.S was intramuscular, at either 5x10^10 or 1x10^11 viral particles, delivered as one shot or as two shots spaced 56 days apart. The TCR-sequenced set comprised roughly 30 samples: some 19 Ad26.COV2.S vaccine recipients, 5 placebo recipients and 8 SARS-CoV-2 convalescent individuals. Trial participants were randomized into five groups of five, in which low-dose or high-dose Ad26.COV2.S was given once or twice, or placebo was given on both occasions. Investigators remained blinded to trial group allocation during experiments and outcome assessment. Sequencing of the TCRbeta repertoire served to evaluate the specificity and breadth of SARS-CoV-2-reactive T cell receptors following Ad26.COV2.S vaccination.

The immunoSEQ Assay was used to sequence TCRbeta CDR3 regions. After extraction, genomic DNA underwent amplification by bias-controlled multiplex PCR, followed by high-throughput sequencing. Per the authors' processing: Collapsing and filtering of sequences were performed to quantify the absolute abundance of each unique TCRbeta CDR3 region. Usable DNA was measured by amplifying reference genes present in all nucleated cells, and TCRbeta template counts were normalized to that usable DNA to estimate T cell fraction. Repertoire TCRs were annotated as SARS-CoV-2-specific when V gene, CDR3 amino acid sequence and J gene were exactly matched to a known reactive TCR set. MIRA supplied the reference SARS-CoV-2 TCR set, which was filtered for enrichment in COVID-19-positive ImmuneCODE repertoires so that public or cross-reactive TCRs were removed. Drawing on the MIRA antigens, annotated TCRs were analysed further at the level of specific ORF or position within ORF. Depth was the summed frequency of annotated unique rearrangements, while breadth was defined as annotated unique rearrangements over total unique productive rearrangements. Two-sided Wilcoxon rank-sum tests were used to compare TCR breadth between groups. The clones in this table, taken by TCRdb from immuneACCESS, are in-frame only. Not every clone is retained; where verified, under half of the shortfall comes from an unresolved V gene, and the cause of the rest is unknown. The V and J calls and clone size are taken from that table; D and trimming were inferred from the DNA. The sample table holds 300,000 to 350,000 clones, of which 86% were seen once. The ten largest clones capture roughly 10% of the sample.

Summary of the overall study and its limitations: According to the authors, total T cell responses may have been underestimated by the TCR breadth and depth analyses. Substantial breadth of spike-specific CD8+ and CD4+ T cell responses was reported after vaccination. Vaccine and placebo recipients had similar non-spike TCR breadth, a finding consistent with the vaccine containing only spike. Higher spike-specific TCR breadth was observed in Ad26.COV2.S recipients than in placebo recipients (P = 0.0014). Comparing responses between vaccine doses or regimens was not something the study was powered to do.

The CDR3 covers 14 residues, taking in both the cysteine and the phenylalanine. The CDR3 DNA has 42 bases and is translated from base 1. V ends up 2 bases short and J 6 bases short, with an unmatched junction base count of 6. The germline V gene specifies MNHEY as CDR1 and SVGEGT as CDR2. The source of this sequence is a person aged 18-65 years who received the Ad26.COV2.S COVID-19 vaccine or a placebo. The chain joins TRBV6-2 or TRBV6-3 to TRBJ1-1, and 7 junctional nucleotides match TRBD1. Sequences were derived from peripheral blood, sampled in a trial of Ad26.COV2.S vaccine versus placebo. This receptor has the CDR3 CASSYPTGEAEAFF. The nucleotides read TGTGCCAGCAGTTACCCCACAGGGGAGGCTGAAGCTTTCTTT.